This paragraph covers one T cell receptor beta chain sequence. Its target is not known. The source of the sample is a study of radiotherapy plus CTLA-4 blockade in lung cancer. Study-level information: For 18% of patients, objective responses occurred, and approximately 31% had disease control.

TCRdb keeps only in-frame clones here, not all; method: immunoSEQ multiplex PCR. Found here are more than 65,000 clones, around 83% of them singletons; the top ten hold roughly 0.8%. The germline V gene has CDR1 LNHDA and CDR2 SQIVND (reference sequence). The CDR3 length is 16 residues. V was clipped by 5 bases and J by 2 bases; unmatched bases: 6. CTLA-4 blockade with ipilimumab, together with focal radiation, was given to patients with chemo-refractory metastatic non-small-cell lung cancer. Study-wide results and caveats: Expansion in blood of tumor-derived TCR clones was seen after radiotherapy plus ipilimumab. Reportedly, early blood T cell clone dynamics best predicted response, with interferon-beta.

The chain links TRBV19 to TRBJ2-3, with 11 bases lining up with TRBD1. The specimen was peripheral blood, collected from a patient treated with radiotherapy plus ipilimumab. The source of this sequence is a human donor with non-small cell lung cancer who had stable disease on radiotherapy plus ipilimumab. Here the CDR3 reads CASSVGTGGSTDTQYF. The CDR3 DNA sequence: TGTGCCAGTAGTGTCGGGACAGGGGGGTCCACAGATACGCAGTATTTT. The variable domain in full, completed from reference TRBV19 and TRBJ2-3, reads DGGITQSPKYLFRKEGQNVTLSCEQNLNHDAMYWYRQDPGQGLRLIYYSQIVNDFQKGDIAEGYSVSREKKESFPLTVTSAQKNPTAFYLCASSVGTGGSTDTQYFGPGTRLTVL.